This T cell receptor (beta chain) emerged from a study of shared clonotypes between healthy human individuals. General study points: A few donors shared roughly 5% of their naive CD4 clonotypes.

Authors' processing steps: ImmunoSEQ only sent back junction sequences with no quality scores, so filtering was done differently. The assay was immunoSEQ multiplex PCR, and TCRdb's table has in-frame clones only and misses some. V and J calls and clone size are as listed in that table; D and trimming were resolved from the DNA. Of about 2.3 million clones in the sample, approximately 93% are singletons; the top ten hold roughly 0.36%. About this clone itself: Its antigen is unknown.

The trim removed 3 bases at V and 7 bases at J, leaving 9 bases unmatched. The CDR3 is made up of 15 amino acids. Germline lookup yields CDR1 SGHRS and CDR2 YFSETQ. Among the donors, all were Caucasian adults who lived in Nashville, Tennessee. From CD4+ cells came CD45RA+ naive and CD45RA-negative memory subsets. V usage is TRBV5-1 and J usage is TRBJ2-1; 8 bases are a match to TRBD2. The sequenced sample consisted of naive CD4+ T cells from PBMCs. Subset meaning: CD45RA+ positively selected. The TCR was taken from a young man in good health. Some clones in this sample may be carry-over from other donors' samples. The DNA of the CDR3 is TGCGCCAGCAGCTCCTCGGGAGGGCCGTTTAATGAGCAGTTCTTC. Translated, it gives CASSSSGGPFNEQFF. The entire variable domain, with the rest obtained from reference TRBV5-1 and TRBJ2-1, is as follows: KAGVTQTPRYLIKTRGQQVTLSCSPISGHRSVSWYQQTPGQGLQFLFEYFSETQRNKGNFPGRFSGRQFSNSRSEMNVSTLELGDSALYLCASSSSGGPFNEQFFGPGTRLTVL.